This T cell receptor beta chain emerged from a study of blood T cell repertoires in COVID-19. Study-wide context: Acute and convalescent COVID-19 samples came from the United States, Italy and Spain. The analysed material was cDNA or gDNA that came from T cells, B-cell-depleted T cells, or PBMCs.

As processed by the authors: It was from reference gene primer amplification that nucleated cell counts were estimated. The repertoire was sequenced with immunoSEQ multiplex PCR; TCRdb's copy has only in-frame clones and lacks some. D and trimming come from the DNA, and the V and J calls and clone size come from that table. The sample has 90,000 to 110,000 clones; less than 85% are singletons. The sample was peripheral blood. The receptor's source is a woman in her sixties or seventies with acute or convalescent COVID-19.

The CDR3 DNA sequence: TGTGCCAGCAGTGACGGAGGGAGCGGGGGATACGAGCAGTACTTC. Protein: CASSDGGSGGYEQYF. The rearrangement uses TRBV6-2 or TRBV6-3 and TRBJ2-7; 8 nucleotides agree with TRBD2. Germline trimming cut 5 bases from V and 4 bases from J; bases unmatched to any gene: 10. The CDR3 is 15 residues long. CDR1 and CDR2 (germline): MNHEY, SVGEGT.